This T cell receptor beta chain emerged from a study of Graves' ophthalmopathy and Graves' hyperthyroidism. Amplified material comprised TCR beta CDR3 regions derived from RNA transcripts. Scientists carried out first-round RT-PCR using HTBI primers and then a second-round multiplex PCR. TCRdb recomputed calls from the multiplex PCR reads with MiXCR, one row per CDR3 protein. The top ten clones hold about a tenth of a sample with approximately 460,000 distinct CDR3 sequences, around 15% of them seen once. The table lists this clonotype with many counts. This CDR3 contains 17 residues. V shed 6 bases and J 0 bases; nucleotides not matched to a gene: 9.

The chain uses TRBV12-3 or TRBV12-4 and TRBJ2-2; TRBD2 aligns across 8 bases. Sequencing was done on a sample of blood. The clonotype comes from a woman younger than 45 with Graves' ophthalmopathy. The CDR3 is CASSSGTRRSNTGELFF. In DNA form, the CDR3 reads TGTGCCAGCAGCTCAGGGACTAGGCGATCGAACACCGGGGAGCTGTTTTTT.